Following are 10 T cell receptor beta chains from one sample sequenced in a study of cytomegalovirus exposure and HLA in healthy donors. It was with 60 Vbeta and 13 Jbeta primers that the PCR ran. Assay: immunoSEQ multiplex PCR; the TCRdb copy retains only in-frame clones and omits some. This table holds about 210,000 clones, 82% found once. Sequencing used PBMCs. These receptor sequences come from a man in his forties in good health and CMV-seropositive.

The sample holds a few counts of this clone. The chain links TRBV7-2 to TRBJ2-1, with 14 bases matching TRBD2. CDR1 is SGHTA and CDR2 is FQGNSA in the germline V gene. V shed 5 bases and J 15 bases; nucleotides not matched to a gene: 9. The CDR3 sequence is 14 residues long. The CDR3 protein is CASSNSGTSGSPFF. CDR3 DNA sequence: TGTGCCAGCAGCAACTCCGGGACTAGCGGGAGCCCGTTCTTC. The full variable domain, rest sourced from reference TRBV7-2 and TRBJ2-1, is GAGVSQSPSNKVTEKGKDVELRCDPISGHTALYWYRQSLGQGLEFLIYFQGNSAPDKSGLPSDRFSAERTGGSVSTLTIQRTQQEDSAVYLCASSNSGTSGSPFFGPGTRLTVL.

The V call is TRBV6-5, the J call TRBJ1-1; possibly TRBD1 for D (6 bases). V dropped 0 bases and J dropped 8 bases, with 13 bases sitting between them. The CDR3 sequence is 14 residues long. Germline assignment: CDR1 MNHEY and CDR2 SVGAGI. CDR3 protein: CASSYSSSGTEAFF. For the CDR3, the DNA is TGTGCCAGCAGTTACTCGAGTTCCGGGACAGAAGCTTTCTTT.

This clone was seen a few times. The genes are TRBV7-8 and TRBJ2-5; 8 positions agree with TRBD2. Unmatched junction bases numbered 12, after V lost 5 bases and J lost 4 bases. The germline gives CDR1 SGHVS, CDR2 FQNEAQ. This CDR3 has 16 residues. Here the CDR3 reads CASSQGPLLAGETQYF. As DNA, the CDR3 is TGTGCCAGCAGCCAGGGACCTTTGCTAGCGGGAGAGACCCAGTACTTC.

The count of this clone is one. The chain has TRBV2 and TRBJ2-1; the D gene is possibly TRBD2 (5 bases). This CDR3 contains 15 residues. CDR1 and CDR2 from the germline V gene are SNHLY and FYNNEI. V was trimmed by 1 base and J by 7 bases, leaving 14 bases between them. CDR3 nucleotide sequence: TGTGCCAGCAGTGAAGGCGTCTTCTCGGGGAATGAGCAGTTCTTC. Protein: CASSEGVFSGNEQFF.

This chain connects TRBV5-5 to TRBJ2-3; D is undetermined. Trimming shortened V by 1 base and J by 6 bases, and 6 bases separated the two germline ends. Germline-derived CDR1 and CDR2 are SGHKS and YYEKEE (reference sequence). CDR3 length equals 12 residues. The CDR3 DNA is TGTGCCAGCAGCTTGCAGGTGGATACGCAGTATTTT. The encoded protein is CASSLQVDTQYF.

The count of this clone is one. The DNA of the CDR3 is TGTGCCAGCAGTGAACGGGGGGTGCGTACTAATGAAAAACTGTTTTTT. It is translated as CASSERGVRTNEKLFF. V gene TRBV25-1 combines with J gene TRBJ1-4; possibly TRBD1 for D (5 bases). The V and J ends lost 2 bases and 2 bases respectively, with 12 bases between them. Germline CDR1 reads MGHDK; CDR2 reads SYGVNS. CDR3 size: 16 residues. Complete variable domain (other parts from reference TRBV25-1 and TRBJ1-4): EADIYQTPRYLVIGTGKKITLECSQTMGHDKMYWYQQDPGMELHLIHYSYGVNSTEKGDLSSESTVSRIRTEHFPLTLESARPSHTSQYLCASSERGVRTNEKLFFGSGTQLSVL.

This chain joins TRBV6-5 and TRBJ1-5; 8 bases align to TRBD1. The V gene's germline CDR1 is MNHEY and CDR2 SVGAGI. The CDR3 is 15 amino acids. Losses at the gene ends were 6 bases for V and 4 bases for J; bases not matched to a gene: 8. CDR3 loop: CASSHGQGLNQPQHF. As DNA, the CDR3 is TGTGCCAGCAGCCACGGACAGGGACTAAATCAGCCCCAGCATTTT.

The rearrangement joins TRBV27 to TRBJ2-1; 7 nucleotides agree with TRBD1. Trimming at V came to 4 bases and at J to 4 bases, leaving 1 base not matched to a gene. The CDR3 loop spans 13 amino acids. In germline, CDR1 is MNHEY, CDR2 SMNVEV (reference sequence). CDR3 sequence (DNA): TGTGCCAGCAGTTGGGACAGTTACAATGAGCAGTTCTTC. It encodes CASSWDSYNEQFF.

The rearrangement joins TRBV7-2 to TRBJ1-2; 7 bases match TRBD1. CDR3 length equals 14 residues. After removal of 3 bases from V and 5 bases from J, the junction contained 6 bases not matched to a gene. From germline, CDR1 is SGHTA and CDR2 FQGNSA. DNA of the CDR3: TGTGCCAGCAGCTTGACAGGGACTTATTATGGCTACACCTTC. Translated, it gives CASSLTGTYYGYTF.

This chain connects TRBV5-4 to TRBJ2-3; D gene ambiguous. Germline V lookup: CDR1 SGHNT, CDR2 YYREEE (reference sequence). V lost 1 base and J lost 10, with 13 bases in between. There are 13 residues in the CDR3. The CDR3 is CASSLHEVSSQYF. CDR3 coding DNA: TGTGCCAGCAGCTTGCATGAGGTCAGCTCGCAGTATTTT.